Listed here are 16 T cell receptor beta chains from one sample, sequenced in a study of OX40 agonist ivuxolimab in advanced cancers. Profiled with immunoSEQ multiplex PCR; TCRdb holds only in-frame clones, not every one. The sample has about 68,000 clones, about 85% seen once. This material consisted of CD4+ or CD8+ T cells sorted from blood, taken in a trial of the OX40 agonist ivuxolimab. The receptors here all came from an adult with an advanced solid tumor such as melanoma, head and neck, liver or kidney cancer.

This clone was counted once. V usage is TRBV7-2 and J usage is TRBJ1-3; 10 nucleotides align to TRBD1. The V and J ends lost 5 bases and 8 bases, in that order; junction bases with no gene match: 9. This CDR3 spans 15 amino acids. Germline values: CDR1 SGHTA, CDR2 FQGNSA. Here the CDR3 DNA reads TGTGCCAGCAGCCCCGGGGGACAGGGGCGGGACACCATATATTTT. It translates to CASSPGGQGRDTIYF.

CDR3 region: CASSPPANYGYTF. CDR3 nucleotides: TGCGCCAGCAGCCCCCCAGCTAACTATGGCTACACCTTC. The chain is built from TRBV5-1 and TRBJ1-2; D gene unclear. Per germline, CDR1 SGHRS and CDR2 YFSETQ. V lost 4 bases to trimming and J lost 0 bases, with 7 bases between them. CDR3 length: 13 residues.

CDR3 loop: CASSIGGDTGELFF. CDR3 bases: TGTGCCAGTAGTATCGGGGGCGACACCGGGGAGCTGTTTTTT. The chain has TRBV19 and TRBJ2-2; the D gene could be TRBD1 or TRBD2 (6 bases each). The CDR3 runs 14 residues. Trimming left V 3 bases short and J 3 bases short, with 8 bases between. The germline V gene encodes CDR1 LNHDA and CDR2 SQIVND (reference sequence).

This chain links TRBV4-3 with TRBJ1-2, with TRBD1 identical over 7 bases. J lost 0 bases, V lost 1 base, and 2 bases had no gene match. Germline V gives CDR1 LGHNA, CDR2 YSLEER. The CDR3 extends over 15 amino acids. The CDR3 coding sequence is TGCGCCAGCAGCCAAGGGGACAGCACTAACTATGGCTACACCTTC. Translation gives CASSQGDSTNYGYTF.

The chain has TRBV5-4 and TRBJ1-1, with 7 positions matching TRBD1. Germline CDR1 SGHNT, CDR2 YYREEE (reference sequence). The CDR3 is 13 residues long. V lost 4 bases, J lost 4 bases, and 4 bases stayed unmatched. The CDR3 bases are TGTGCCAGCAGCCGGACAGGTGGCACTGAAGCTTTCTTT. Residues: CASSRTGGTEAFF.

The V gene is TRBV20-1, the J gene TRBJ1-1; D gene uncertain. CDR1 and CDR2 (germline): DFQATT, SNEGSKA (reference sequence). V was shortened by 7 bases and J by 5 bases, with 11 bases between the two germline ends. This CDR3 is 11 amino acids long. The CDR3 loop reads CSVGRGTEAFF. The CDR3 nucleotides read TGCAGTGTTGGACGTGGGACTGAAGCTTTCTTT.

The CDR3 coding sequence is TGTGCCAGCAGCGGGGGGCCTTGGTACCAAGAGACCCAGTACTTC. Residues: CASSGGPWYQETQYF. The chain uses TRBV9 and TRBJ2-5, with D possibly matching TRBD1 (6 bases). V was cut by 3 bases and J by 0 bases, with 12 bases left in between. The germline CDR1 and CDR2 sequences are SGDLS and YYNGEE. The length of the CDR3 is 15 residues.

This clone was recorded only once. This rearrangement joins TRBV5-4 to TRBJ2-1; 9 bases line up with TRBD2. The CDR3 covers 15 residues. Per the germline V gene, CDR1 is SGHNT and CDR2 is YYREEE (reference sequence). V lost 0 bases and J lost 7; bases outside the gene matches: 5. In nucleotides, the CDR3 is TGTGCCAGCAGCTTGGACGGACTAGCGTTGAATGAGCAGTTCTTC. Its protein product is CASSLDGLALNEQFF.

A single count supports this clone. The chain carries TRBV7-2 and TRBJ2-7; TRBD2 agrees at 7 bases. V shed 5 bases, J shed 0 bases, and the junction held 13 bases outside the gene matches. In germline, CDR1 is SGHTA, CDR2 FQGNSA. This CDR3 is 17 amino acids long. In DNA, the CDR3 is TGTGCCAGCAGCAAGGAGGTGGGAGCGGGGACCTCCTACGAGCAGTACTTC. Translated, it gives CASSKEVGAGTSYEQYF.

CDR3 DNA sequence: TGTGCCAGCATAGGCAGTGGGTATGGCGGTGGCTACACCTTC. Amino acid sequence: CASIGSGYGGGYTF. V is TRBV2 and J is TRBJ1-2; no firm D call. The germline V gene encodes CDR1 SNHLY and CDR2 FYNNEI. This CDR3 is built from 14 residues. Trimming took off 7 bases at V and 7 bases at J, with 19 bases between the two ends.

The V gene is TRBV27, the J gene TRBJ2-7; 11 bases line up with TRBD2. Germline trimming cut 3 bases from V and 2 bases from J; bases unmatched to any gene: 9. CDR1 and CDR2 (germline): MNHEY, SMNVEV (reference sequence). The CDR3 consists of 17 residues. CDR3 protein: CASSLSSSGGQPYEQYF. CDR3 bases: TGTGCCAGCAGTTTGAGTTCTAGCGGGGGGCAGCCCTACGAGCAGTACTTC.

The rearrangement joins TRBV18 to TRBJ1-6, with D unresolved. Trimming stripped 1 base from V and 0 bases from J, with 7 bases between. CDR1 is KGHSH, CDR2 LQKENI, per germline. The CDR3 is 16 amino acids. The CDR3 nucleotides read TGTGCCAGCTCACCACGTGTAGGCTCCTATAATTCACCCCTCCACTTT. Translation gives CASSPRVGSYNSPLHF.

Only one count was recorded for this clone. The chain employs TRBV6-5 and TRBJ1-2; no definite D call. The CDR3 has 12 residues. Trimming removed 2 bases at V and 7 bases at J, with 8 bases between. Germline-derived CDR1 and CDR2 are MNHEY and SVGAGI. CDR3 in amino acids: CASSYDGFGYTF. CDR3 in DNA: TGTGCCAGCAGTTACGACGGCTTTGGCTACACCTTC.

The rearrangement uses TRBV18 and TRBJ2-5; D perhaps matches TRBD1 (6 bases). The DNA end lines up better with TRBJ2-7; the J call may be wrong. The germline CDR1 and CDR2 sequences are KGHSH and LQKENI. The CDR3 extends over 13 amino acids. The CDR3 nucleotides read TGTGCCAGCTCAACTCAACAGGGATACGAGCAGTACTTC. Its translation is CASSTQQGYEQYF.

The chain employs TRBV14 and TRBJ2-4, with D perhaps given as TRBD1 or TRBD2 (5 bases each). Trimming shortened V by 2 bases and J by 6 bases, and 8 bases separated the two germline ends. CDR1 is SGHDN and CDR2 is FVKESK in the germline V gene. CDR3 length: 13 amino acids. The CDR3 here is CASSQQGANIQYF. DNA of the CDR3: TGTGCCAGCAGCCAACAGGGAGCAAACATTCAGTACTTC.

This clone was recorded only once. The chain employs TRBV6-6 and TRBJ2-7; D is unclear. CDR1 MNHNY and CDR2 SVGAGI come from the germline V gene (reference sequence). The CDR3 has 13 residues. V lost 6 bases and J lost 3, with 12 bases in between. CDR3 amino acids: CASSDTHLYEQYF. The CDR3 DNA follows: TGTGCCAGCAGCGACACTCACCTCTACGAGCAGTACTTC.